The 24 T cell receptor beta chains listed next were all sequenced from one sample in a study of spatial heterogeneity in lung cancer. The time point: sample taken at primary tumor resection. Without sorting, whole RNA was sequenced from tumor, nontumor lung or frozen PBMC. From the 5' RACE reads, TCRdb called clonotypes with MiXCR, one entry per CDR3 protein. In the table there are tens of thousands of distinct CDR3 sequences, roughly 4.6% of which are singletons. This material consisted of PBMCs, taken at surgery. The receptors were gathered from a male donor with early-stage non-small cell lung cancer.

This clonotype occurred many times. The rearrangement uses TRBV3-1 and TRBJ2-7; no reliable D call. Germline loops: CDR1 LGHDT, CDR2 YNNKEL (reference sequence). The CDR3 loop spans 15 amino acids. Deletions cut 2 bases from V and 2 bases from J, with 13 bases between. The CDR3 protein is CASSQSPGRAYEQYF. The CDR3 DNA reads as TGTGCCAGCAGCCAATCCCCCGGACGGGCCTACGAGCAGTACTTC.

This clonotype appeared many times. This sequence joins TRBV20-1 and TRBJ2-1; D may be TRBD2 (5 bases). CDR3 length equals 13 residues. Trimming stripped 3 bases from V and 0 bases from J, with 6 bases between. Germline V gene lookup returns CDR1 DFQATT and CDR2 SNEGSKA (reference sequence). The CDR3 DNA sequence: TGCAGTGCTAGTCGGGGCTCCTACAATGAGCAGTTCTTC. It encodes CSASRGSYNEQFF.

This rearrangement joins TRBV7-3 to TRBJ2-6; D unclear. V was pared by 2 bases and J by 0 bases, with 11 bases between. Germline CDR1 SGHTA, CDR2 FQGTGA. CDR3 length equals 17 residues. The CDR3 here is CASSLLAMGSGANVLTF. The DNA of the CDR3 is TGTGCCAGCAGCTTATTGGCTATGGGCTCTGGGGCCAACGTCCTGACTTTC.

The table lists this clonotype with many counts. The chain uses TRBV19 and TRBJ1-2; TRBD1 matches at 8 bases. Germline CDR1 LNHDA, CDR2 SQIVND (reference sequence). Trimming removed 5 bases from V and 13 bases from J; junction bases left unmatched: 21. This CDR3 region has 16 residues. The DNA of the CDR3 is TGTGCCAGTAGTGGGCCCGGACAGGGAAAGGCCACATCGTTCACCTTC. This translates into CASSGPGQGKATSFTF.

In this sample, this clonotype turned up many times. The gene calls are TRBV4-3 and TRBJ2-7; D gene ambiguous. Trimming took off 0 bases at V and 9 bases at J, with 18 bases between the two ends. CDR3 length: 15 residues. Germline V lookup: CDR1 LGHNA, CDR2 YSLEER. In DNA, the CDR3 is TGCGCCAGCAGCCAAGAAGAAGGTCCCCATAGAGGGCAGTACTTC. Protein sequence: CASSQEEGPHRGQYF.

Many counts were recorded for this clonotype. The chain employs TRBV11-2 and TRBJ2-1, with unresolved D. This CDR3 spans 14 amino acids. Trimming pared 5 bases from V and 4 bases from J, leaving 12 bases between. The germline CDR1 and CDR2 sequences are SGHAT and FQNNGV. The DNA for the CDR3 is TGTGCCAGCAGCCGGTCCAGAAGTTACAATGAGCAGTTCTTC. It translates to CASSRSRSYNEQFF.

This clonotype has a handful of counts. V gene TRBV29-1 combines with J gene TRBJ1-2, with 9 bases lining up with TRBD1. Germline trimming cut 4 bases from V and 2 bases from J; bases unmatched to any gene: 2. Germline loops: CDR1 SQVTM, CDR2 ANQGSEA. CDR3 length: 13 residues. The CDR3 coding sequence is TGCAGCGTTGCCGGGACAGGGAACTATGGCTACACCTTC. It is translated as CSVAGTGNYGYTF.

This clonotype was recorded at least ten times. The chain uses TRBV7-2 and TRBJ1-6, with 10 nucleotides matching TRBD1. The CDR3 totals 14 residues. The V gene end was trimmed by 8 bases and the J gene end by 16 bases; junction bases not matched to a gene: 14. CDR1 and CDR2 (germline): SGHTA, FQGNSA. CDR3 amino acids: CASAKGTGEAKLHF. The CDR3 region has the DNA TGTGCCAGCGCTAAAGGGACAGGGGAGGCTAAACTCCACTTT.

This clonotype showed up many times. Sequence at one end of the junction differs from germline and may be a read error. The chain employs TRBV6-2 or TRBV6-3 and TRBJ2-7, with TRBD2 as a possible D gene (5 bases). Germline loops: CDR1 MNHEY, CDR2 SVGEGT. The CDR3 is made up of 16 amino acids. The CDR3 spells CASGYGGAGSAYEQYF. As DNA, the CDR3 is TGTGCCAGCGGTTATGGTGGTGCGGGTTCTGCCTACGAGCAGTACTTC.

This clonotype was counted many times. This rearrangement joins TRBV12-3 or TRBV12-4 to TRBJ1-1, with D hard to call. The V end was cut by 1 base, the J end by 3 bases, with 6 bases between. The CDR3 runs to 13 residues. Written as DNA, the CDR3 is TGTGCCAGCAGTTTAGTGGGAGACACTGAAGCTTTCTTT. This translates into CASSLVGDTEAFF.

This clonotype was seen repeatedly, ten times or more. The J gene is TRBJ2-7, the V gene TRBV27, with 9 bases aligning to TRBD2. In germline, CDR1 is MNHEY, CDR2 SMNVEV (reference sequence). The CDR3 sequence is 14 residues long. V shed 5 bases, J shed 7 bases, and the junction held 9 bases outside the gene matches. Here the CDR3 DNA reads TGTGCCAGCAGTCCTCTAGCGGGATGGAGAGAGCAGTACTTC. Translating it yields CASSPLAGWREQYF.

This clonotype was seen many times. This chain uses TRBV7-2 with TRBJ1-5; D is uncertain. Germline V gives CDR1 SGHTA, CDR2 FQGNSA. Trimming removed 5 bases at V and 4 bases at J, with 15 bases between. This CDR3 has 15 amino acids. The CDR3 reads CASSRRAGDNQPQHF. The CDR3 coding sequence is TGTGCCAGCAGCCGGAGGGCAGGTGATAATCAGCCCCAGCATTTT.

This clonotype has at least ten counts. The chain combines TRBV10-3 with TRBJ2-5, with D uncertain. Deletions cut 5 bases from V and 1 base from J, with 11 bases between. Germline assignment: CDR1 ENHRY and CDR2 SYGVKD. The CDR3 is made up of 14 amino acids. CDR3 protein: CAISPLGVQETQYF. The DNA of the CDR3 is TGTGCCATCAGTCCCTTAGGAGTCCAAGAGACCCAGTACTTC.

The chain combines TRBV10-3 with TRBJ2-1, with D unresolved. V was cut by 8 bases and J by 7 bases, with 15 bases left in between. The CDR3 runs to 13 residues. Germline V gene lookup returns CDR1 ENHRY and CDR2 SYGVKD. The CDR3 DNA reads as TGTGCCATCTCGGTATCTACTTGGAATGAGCAGTTCTTC. This translates into CAISVSTWNEQFF.

In this sample, this clonotype turned up a few times. This sequence joins TRBV20-1 and TRBJ1-1, with 7 nucleotides matching TRBD1. J gave up 10 bases and V 0 bases, and 11 bases lay outside the gene matches. The CDR3 runs to 14 residues. CDR1 DFQATT and CDR2 SNEGSKA come from the germline V gene (reference sequence). As DNA, the CDR3 is TGCAGTGCTAGAGATGGCCAGGGGGGGAGGCGAGCTTTCTTT. This sequence encodes CSARDGQGGRRAFF.

The sample holds many counts of this clonotype. The chain couples TRBV18 to TRBJ1-6; tentative D call: TRBD1 (5 bases). This CDR3 region has 15 residues. Germline V gene lookup returns CDR1 KGHSH and CDR2 LQKENI. The V gene lost 1 base and the J gene lost 7 bases, with 11 bases spanning the gap. CDR3 loop: CASSPRRERNSPLHF. The CDR3 DNA is TGTGCCAGCTCACCACGCAGGGAACGAAATTCACCCCTCCACTTT.

This clonotype rates as medium-sized. CDR3 in DNA: TGTGCCAGCAGGCCCGACATCCCGAACACTGAAGCTTTCTTT. Amino acids: CASRPDIPNTEAFF. The J gene is TRBJ1-1, the V gene TRBV28; no clear D gene. With 6 bases removed from V and 1 base from J, the gap between germline ends came to 12 bases. The CDR3 has 14 residues. CDR1 and CDR2 (germline): MDHEN, SYDVKM.

This clonotype was observed at least ten times. Mismatch with germline at one junction end may stem from a read error. J is TRBJ2-5 and V is TRBV2, with 10 bases lining up with TRBD1. The CDR3 consists of 15 residues. The germline V gene has CDR1 SNHLY and CDR2 FYNNEI. This chain's CDR3 is CASSAGTGDQETQYF. In nucleotides, the CDR3 is TGTGCCAGCAGTGCCGGGACAGGGGACCAGGAGACCCAGTACTTC.

This clonotype appeared many times. This chain links TRBV11-2 with TRBJ2-2; D possibly corresponds to TRBD2 (6 bases). CDR1 is SGHAT, CDR2 FQNNGV, per germline. V lost 5 bases, J lost 4 bases, and 14 bases lay in between. The CDR3 length is 15 residues. The CDR3 spells CASSLGGLLTGELFF. CDR3 sequence (DNA): TGTGCCAGCAGCCTCGGGGGACTCCTCACCGGGGAGCTGTTTTTT.

This clonotype was seen at least ten times. The V and J genes are TRBV18 and TRBJ1-5; no firm D call. V gave up 2 bases and J gave up 2 bases, with 16 bases separating them. The CDR3 spans 17 residues. Germline CDR1 reads KGHSH; CDR2 reads LQKENI. CDR3 protein: CASSPYPPGSGNQPQHF. CDR3 DNA: TGTGCCAGCTCACCATATCCCCCGGGTTCTGGCAATCAGCCCCAGCATTTT.

This clonotype was seen only a few times. The chain links TRBV2 to TRBJ2-5; 8 positions agree with TRBD1. V shed 7 bases and J 4 bases; nucleotides not matched to a gene: 11. Germline-derived CDR1 and CDR2 are SNHLY and FYNNEI. CDR3 length: 15 residues. CDR3 DNA: TGTGCCAGCACGAACCCGCAGGGGGCTGTAGAGACCCAGTACTTC. Encoded protein: CASTNPQGAVETQYF. Full variable domain (remainder filled in from reference TRBV2 and TRBJ2-5): EPEVTQTPSHQVTQMGQEVILRCVPISNHLYFYWYRQILGQKVEFLVSFYNNEISEKSEIFDDQFSVERPDGSNFTLKIRSTKLEDSAMYFCASTNPQGAVETQYFGPGTRLLVL.

This clonotype was recorded many times. V gene TRBV20-1 combines with J gene TRBJ2-1, with D uncertain. The germline V gene has CDR1 DFQATT and CDR2 SNEGSKA (reference sequence). V lost 6 bases, J lost 9 bases, and 9 bases lay in between. The CDR3 runs 10 residues. CDR3 sequence reads: CSAWSIEQFF. CDR3 sequence (DNA): TGCAGTGCCTGGTCGATTGAGCAGTTCTTC.

The table lists this clonotype with many counts. This chain connects TRBV6-5 to TRBJ1-2; the D gene is possibly TRBD1 (5 bases). This CDR3 contains 16 residues. Per germline, CDR1 MNHEY and CDR2 SVGAGI. V was pared by 0 bases and J by 3 bases, with 14 bases between. The CDR3 region is CASSYSGLGGDYGYTF. The CDR3 DNA sequence: TGTGCCAGCAGTTACTCAGGCTTAGGAGGGGACTATGGCTACACCTTC.

This clonotype was recorded a few times. This chain joins TRBV10-3 and TRBJ2-7, with 7 bases lining up with TRBD1. The J segment lost 4 bases and the V segment lost 4 bases, leaving 7 bases of the junction unmatched. Germline V lookup: CDR1 ENHRY, CDR2 SYGVKD. CDR3 length equals 14 residues. The CDR3 spells CAISVAGGTYEQYF. The CDR3 region has the DNA TGTGCCATCAGTGTTGCAGGGGGAACTTACGAGCAGTACTTC.